This is a list of T cell receptor beta chains from one sample in a study of spatial heterogeneity in lung cancer. TCRdb re-called the 5' RACE reads through MiXCR, storing one row per CDR3 protein. The sample shows tens of thousands of distinct CDR3 sequences, about 12% of them seen only once. This material consisted of PBMCs, taken at surgery. The receptors were gathered from a male donor with early-stage non-small cell lung cancer. Each CDR3 is given with its conserved first and last residue. A D gene is named only where the DNA matches it firmly. A clone size is listed for some rows: how often the clone was seen (once, few, many), or a class if it is expanded.

.	TRBJ2-6	many	TRBV5-1	CASSLEGGAGANVLTF	TGCGCCAGCAGCTTGGAGGGGGGTGCTGGGGCCAACGTCCTGACTTTC
.	TRBJ2-3	few	TRBV7-8	CASSFRSRTDTQYF	TGTGCCAGCAGCTTCCGGAGCCGCACAGATACGCAGTATTTT
TRBD1	TRBJ1-1	.	TRBV12-3/TRBV12-4	CASSLTGEHTEAFF	TGTGCCAGCAGTTTAACAGGGGAGCACACTGAAGCTTTCTTT
.	TRBJ2-5	.	TRBV7-9	CASSLGTRAQYF	TGTGCCAGCAGCTTAGGGACGAGGGCCCAGTACTTC
.	TRBJ1-2	.	TRBV20-1	CSVRVYGYTF	TGCAGTGTGCGGGTCTATGGCTACACCTTC
.	TRBJ2-3	many	TRBV7-2	CASSLGHSTDTQYF	TGTGCCAGCAGCTTAGGGCACAGCACAGATACGCAGTATTTT
TRBD1	TRBJ2-5	.	TRBV5-4	CAIGTGQETQYF	TGTGCCATCGGGACAGGACAAGAGACCCAGTACTTC
.	TRBJ2-3	.	TRBV9	CASSVGVGTVGYF	.
.	TRBJ1-5	.	TRBV20-1	CSARDGKGARQPQHF	TGCAGTGCTAGAGATGGAAAAGGGGCGCGGCAGCCCCAGCATTTT
.	TRBJ1-1	few	TRBV7-3	CASNLRVEAFF	TGTGCCAGCAACCTCAGGGTTGAAGCTTTCTTT
TRBD2	TRBJ2-3	few	TRBV7-2	CASNLAGGADTQYF	TGTGCCAGCAACCTAGCGGGGGGGGCAGATACGCAGTATTTT
.	TRBJ2-3	few	TRBV5-1	CASSGGGRDTQYF	TGCGCCAGCAGCGGGGGGGGCCGGGATACGCAGTATTTT
TRBD1	TRBJ2-1	many	TRBV7-9	CASSLAGTGDNEQFF	TGTGCCAGCAGCTTAGCAGGGACAGGGGACAATGAGCAGTTCTTC
TRBD1	TRBJ1-1	.	TRBV18	CASSPVSTGVEAFF	TGTGCCAGCTCACCAGTATCGACAGGGGTTGAAGCTTTCTTT
.	TRBJ2-2	.	TRBV5-1	CASSPRQKGLAGELFF	TGCGCCAGCAGCCCGAGGCAGAAGGGATTGGCCGGGGAGCTGTTTTTT
TRBD1	TRBJ2-5	few	TRBV27	CASKGTGGRETQYF	TGTGCCAGCAAAGGGACAGGGGGCCGAGAGACCCAGTACTTC
TRBD2	TRBJ2-1	.	TRBV7-9	CASSLSLAGSSSYNEQFF	TGTGCCAGCAGCTTATCCCTAGCGGGGTCAAGCTCCTACAATGAGCAGTTCTTC
TRBD2	TRBJ2-7	.	TRBV19	CASSITGTRAYEQYF	TGTGCCAGTAGTATCACCGGGACTAGAGCCTACGAGCAGTACTTC
TRBD1	TRBJ1-6	few	TRBV6-1	CASSTGQLYFSPLHF	TGTGCCAGCAGTACGGGACAGCTCTATTTTTCACCCCTCCACTTT
.	TRBJ2-5	.	TRBV12-3/TRBV12-4	CASSPVLGQTQYF	TGTGCCAGCAGCCCCGTTCTAGGGCAGACCCAGTACTTC
.	TRBJ1-1	.	TRBV2	CASSADSSGAFF	TGTGCCAGCAGTGCTGACAGCTCAGGAGCTTTCTTT
TRBD2	TRBJ2-3	many	TRBV7-9	CAGREASTDTQYF	TGTGCCGGACGGGAGGCTAGCACAGATACGCAGTATTTT
.	TRBJ2-1	few	TRBV29-1	CSVSELAHNEQFF	TGCAGCGTTTCAGAACTAGCCCACAATGAGCAGTTCTTC
.	TRBJ2-5	few	TRBV7-3	CASSLNGMQETQYF	TGTGCCAGCAGCTTAAACGGGATGCAAGAGACCCAGTACTTC
.	TRBJ2-1	.	TRBV24-1	CATSETGSYNEQFF	TGTGCCACCAGTGAGACGGGATCCTACAATGAGCAGTTCTTC
.	TRBJ1-5	many	TRBV4-1	CASSQEGQPQHF	TGCGCCAGCAGCCAAGAAGGACAGCCCCAGCATTTT
.	TRBJ2-1	few	TRBV4-3	CASSQELQVYNEQFF	TGCGCCAGCAGCCAAGAGTTACAGGTCTACAATGAGCAGTTCTTC
TRBD1	TRBJ1-1	many	TRBV10-2	CASSALRQGVTEAFF	TGCGCCAGCAGTGCCCTCCGACAGGGGGTCACTGAAGCTTTCTTT
.	TRBJ2-6	once	TRBV28	CASSGPQGTGANVLTF	TGTGCCAGCAGTGGACCCCAGGGGACCGGGGCCAACGTCCTGACTTTC
TRBD2	TRBJ2-2	.	TRBV24-1	CATSDLQLAEGTGELFF	TGTGCCACCAGTGATTTGCAACTAGCGGAAGGCACCGGGGAGCTGTTTTTT
TRBD2	TRBJ2-5	many	TRBV3-1	CASSQTSGGETQYF	TGTGCCAGCAGCCAAACTAGCGGGGGAGAGACCCAGTACTTC
.	TRBJ2-5	few	TRBV15	CATSRGLRRGIETQYF	TGTGCCACCAGCAGAGGGTTACGCAGGGGAATAGAGACCCAGTACTTC
.	TRBJ1-6	few	TRBV13	CASSRLGTGDSPLHF	TGTGCCAGCAGCCGACTCGGGACGGGCGATTCACCCCTCCACTTT
.	TRBJ1-5	.	TRBV6-2/TRBV6-3	CASRGPFDSSNQPQHF	TGTGCCAGCAGGGGCCCATTCGACAGCAGCAATCAGCCCCAGCATTTT
TRBD1	TRBJ2-1	many	TRBV5-1	CASSLNTGGWNEQFF	TGCGCCAGCAGCTTAAATACAGGGGGCTGGAATGAGCAGTTCTTC
.	TRBJ2-2	many	TRBV29-1	CSVERQGTGELFF	TGCAGCGTTGAAAGGCAGGGGACCGGGGAGCTGTTTTTT
.	TRBJ1-1	few	TRBV4-3	CASSQRGGTEAFF	TGCGCCAGCAGCCAAAGGGGAGGCACTGAAGCTTTCTTT
.	TRBJ2-1	.	TRBV11-1	CASSLAIEQFF	TGTGCCAGCAGCTTAGCAATCGAGCAGTTCTTC
TRBD2	TRBJ2-3	few	TRBV6-2/TRBV6-3	CASRLSGRGTDTQYF	TGTGCCAGCAGATTAAGCGGGAGGGGCACAGATACGCAGTATTTT
TRBD1	TRBJ1-6	.	TRBV20-1	CSAREKLQGAHSPLHF	TGCAGTGCTAGAGAAAAACTACAGGGGGCCCATTCACCCCTCCACTTT
TRBD2	TRBJ2-1	few	TRBV10-3	CAISLSGGLYNEQFF	TGTGCCATCAGTTTGAGCGGGGGGCTTTACAATGAGCAGTTCTTC
.	TRBJ2-7	.	TRBV13	CASSLGQVEQYF	TGTGCCAGCAGCTTAGGCCAGGTCGAGCAGTACTTC
.	TRBJ2-3	few	TRBV5-5	CASSLELFQLSTDTQYF	TGTGCCAGCAGCTTGGAATTGTTCCAGCTTTCCACAGATACGCAGTATTTT
.	TRBJ2-2	.	TRBV7-7	CASSLGENTGELFF	TGTGCTAGCAGCTTAGGGGAGAACACCGGGGAGCTGTTTTTT
.	TRBJ2-3	.	TRBV3-2	CACKGAYRNTRYF	TGTGCCTGCAAGGGGGCGTATCGGAATACGCGGTATTTT
.	TRBJ2-5	.	TRBV20-1	CSATKEGGETQYF	TGCAGTGCTACAAAAGAGGGTGGAGAGACCCAGTACTTC
TRBD2	TRBJ2-3	.	TRBV6-6	CASSYKTSGTSTDTQYF	TGTGCCAGCAGTTACAAAACTAGCGGGACTAGCACAGATACGCAGTATTTT
TRBD2	TRBJ2-1	.	TRBV10-3	CAISEYGTSGQIGQFF	TGTGCCATCAGTGAGTACGGGACTAGCGGGCAAATCGGGCAGTTCTTC
.	TRBJ1-1	few	TRBV6-5	CASSISASRVTNTEAFF	TGTGCCAGCAGCATCTCGGCCAGTAGGGTTACGAACACTGAAGCTTTCTTT
.	TRBJ1-5	.	TRBV12-3/TRBV12-4	CASSLKGQPQHF	TGTGCCAGCAGTTTAAAAGGACAGCCCCAGCATTTT
TRBD2	TRBJ2-3	.	TRBV18	CASSPWRGSTDTQYF	TGTGCCAGCTCACCGTGGCGGGGGAGCACAGATACGCAGTATTTT
.	TRBJ1-1	.	TRBV14	CASSQDRGAGTEAFF	TGTGCCAGCAGCCAAGATCGGGGGGCTGGAACTGAAGCTTTCTTT
.	TRBJ2-5	few	TRBV24-1	CATSDPLRLETQYF	TGTGCCACCAGTGACCCTCTTCGACTGGAGACCCAGTACTTC
TRBD2	TRBJ2-7	.	TRBV7-9	CASSLAAGVEQYF	TGTGCCAGCAGCTTAGCGGCGGGAGTCGAGCAGTACTTC
.	TRBJ1-2	.	TRBV6-6	CASSYSAGAGVDYGYTF	TGTGCCAGCAGTTACTCAGCGGGGGCAGGGGTGGACTATGGCTACACCTTC
.	TRBJ1-4	.	TRBV12-3/TRBV12-4	CASRGDGPNEKLFF	TGTGCCAGCAGGGGGGACGGACCAAATGAAAAACTGTTTTTT